This TCR beta chain originates from a study of regulatory T cells in long-lasting Graves disease. The study, taken as a whole, reports: Under persistent disease, TRBV28, TRBJ1-2 and TRBJ2-5 were used preferentially.

This clonotype occurred many times. Its antigen is unknown. CDR3 length: 15 residues. The V and J ends lost 5 bases and 2 bases respectively, with 15 bases between them. In germline, CDR1 is MNHEY, CDR2 SMNVEV (reference sequence). Relying on iRepertoire HTBI primers and Arm-PCR of CDR3 regions, the team built TCR beta libraries. TCRdb re-called the multiplex PCR reads with MiXCR, one entry per CDR3 protein. Here the sample spans approximately 490,000 distinct CDR3 sequences, 15% to 20% being singletons. Time point in this sample: newly diagnosed GD, antithyroid drugs for less than 3 months. Construction of the TCR library relied on RNA isolated from PBMCs. Graves' disease diagnosis relied on American Thyroid Association guidelines. These data also featured in a second study, about T cells in Graves' hyperthyroidism and ophthalmopathy.

This sample comprised peripheral blood mononuclear cells (PBMCs), obtained at new diagnosis, from a patient treated with antithyroid drugs. The chain combines TRBV27 with TRBJ1-1; possible D gene TRBD1, 6 bases. The receptor was isolated from a man aged 35 to 55 with Graves disease. The CDR3 DNA follows: TGTGCCAGCAGTCCCCCAGGGGTAGATAACACTGAAGCTTTCTTT. Residues: CASSPPGVDNTEAFF.